These 20 T cell receptor beta chains were all obtained from the same sample, sequenced in a study of OX40 agonist ivuxolimab in advanced cancers. Measured with immunoSEQ multiplex PCR; TCRdb has only the in-frame clones, and not every one. The sample lists 98,000 or so clones, 70% to 90% seen once, with more than 0.8% in the top ten. The material sequenced was CD4+ or CD8+ T cells sorted from blood, taken in a trial of the OX40 agonist ivuxolimab. The receptors were sampled from an adult with an advanced solid tumor such as melanoma, head and neck, liver or kidney cancer.

The chain employs TRBV6-6 and TRBJ1-1, with a possible D match to TRBD1 (5 bases). The CDR3 is made up of 15 amino acids. Trimming pared 6 bases from V and 0 bases from J, leaving 14 bases between. CDR1 and CDR2 (germline): MNHNY, SVGAGI (reference sequence). The CDR3 DNA reads TGTGCCAGCAGCACGGACCAGGGCCTGAACACTGAAGCTTTCTTT. Protein: CASSTDQGLNTEAFF.

CDR3 DNA: TGCGCCAGCAGCTACCTCGGACAGCCTTATCAGCCCCAGCATTTT. This encodes CASSYLGQPYQPQHF. The rearrangement joins TRBV5-1 to TRBJ1-5, with TRBD1 as a possible D gene (6 bases). Trimming shortened V by 3 bases and J by 5 bases, and 15 bases separated the two germline ends. Germline V gives CDR1 SGHRS, CDR2 YFSETQ. This CDR3 comprises 15 residues.

V usage is TRBV10-2 and J usage is TRBJ2-7; D could derive from TRBD1 or TRBD2 (5 bases each). Trimming took off 7 bases at V and 6 bases at J, with 16 bases between the two ends. Germline loops: CDR1 WSHSY, CDR2 SAAADI. This CDR3 comprises 13 residues. Here the CDR3 DNA reads TGCGCCAGCACTCCCGTCGGGACCGGCGAGCAGTACTTC. As protein: CASTPVGTGEQYF.

Notes on this clone: An end of the junction differs from the germline gene, which may be a read error. The V gene is TRBV7-7, the J gene TRBJ2-3, with TRBD2 identical over 15 bases. Per germline, CDR1 SSHAT and CDR2 FNYEAQ (reference sequence). This CDR3 has 17 amino acids. The CDR3 coding sequence is TGTGCTAGCAGCTCGGGACTAGCGGGAGGAGGGACAGATACGCAGTATTTT. Its protein product is CASSSGLAGGGTDTQYF.

V usage is TRBV25-1 and J usage is TRBJ2-3, with 10 bases aligning to TRBD2. Germline assignment: CDR1 MGHDK and CDR2 SYGVNS. The CDR3 totals 15 residues. The trim removed 4 bases at V and 2 bases at J, leaving 3 bases unmatched. DNA of the CDR3: TGTGCCAGCAGTGGGCTAGCGGGAGACACAGATACGCAGTATTTT. Translating it yields CASSGLAGDTDTQYF.

Here the CDR3 reads CASKTGAPENTEAFF. DNA of the CDR3: TGTGCCAGTAAAACAGGGGCGCCGGAGAACACTGAAGCTTTCTTT. This chain links TRBV19 with TRBJ1-1, with TRBD1 matching 7 bases. The germline CDR1 and CDR2 sequences are LNHDA and SQIVND (reference sequence). The junction had 9 bases not matched to a gene; V was cut back by 7 bases and J by 1 base. CDR3 size: 15 residues.

The chain has TRBV7-2 and TRBJ2-1, with 12 bases fitting TRBD2. This CDR3 is built from 18 residues. CDR1 SGHTA and CDR2 FQGNSA come from the germline V gene. The trim removed 4 bases at V and 0 bases at J, leaving 7 bases unmatched. The CDR3 DNA is TGTGCCAGCAGCTCTCGGACTAGCGGGGATAGCTCCTACAATGAGCAGTTCTTC. It translates to CASSSRTSGDSSYNEQFF.

In this sample, this clone turned up once. The CDR3 is CASSRQSGTGSTEAFF. CDR3 sequence (DNA): TGTGCCAGCAGCCGCCAATCCGGGACAGGGAGCACTGAAGCTTTCTTT. The chain employs TRBV16 and TRBJ1-1, with 9 bases lining up with TRBD1. Per germline, CDR1 KGHSY and CDR2 FQNENV. The CDR3 contains 16 residues. V lost 4 bases, J lost 4 bases, and 10 bases stayed unmatched.

The chain is built from TRBV10-3 and TRBJ2-2; a weak D match, TRBD2 (6 bases). V dropped 7 bases and J dropped 0 bases, with 9 bases sitting between them. CDR1 ENHRY and CDR2 SYGVKD come from the germline V gene. This CDR3 spans 14 amino acids. The CDR3 here is CAIKAGPNTGELFF. In DNA form, the CDR3 reads TGTGCCATCAAGGCGGGACCGAACACCGGGGAGCTGTTTTTT.

The chain has TRBV4-3 and TRBJ1-1; D remains ambiguous. This CDR3 comprises 13 residues. Germline V gene lookup returns CDR1 LGHNA and CDR2 YSLEER. Trimming removed 4 bases at V and 7 bases at J, with 13 bases between. Here the CDR3 reads CASSLLGSNEAFF. As DNA, the CDR3 is TGCGCCAGCAGCCTCCTAGGAAGTAATGAAGCTTTCTTT.

The V and J genes are TRBV6-5 and TRBJ1-2, with D perhaps TRBD1 (5 bases). The V gene lost 2 bases and the J gene lost 6 bases, with 10 bases spanning the gap. Germline V gene data show CDR1 as MNHEY and CDR2 as SVGAGI. This CDR3 spans 13 amino acids. This CDR3 is CASSYGWGNGYTF. CDR3 DNA sequence: TGTGCCAGCAGTTACGGCTGGGGGAATGGCTACACCTTC.

CDR3 protein: CASTGLGDTEAFF. For the CDR3, the DNA is TGTGCCAGCACTGGACTCGGGGACACTGAAGCTTTCTTT. The rearrangement joins TRBV2 to TRBJ1-1; D is uncertain. The CDR3 is made up of 13 amino acids. V dropped 7 bases and J dropped 3 bases, with 12 bases sitting between them. Germline values: CDR1 SNHLY, CDR2 FYNNEI.

The rearrangement uses TRBV2 and TRBJ1-1; D is uncertain. The V and J ends lost 8 bases and 5 bases respectively, with 9 bases between them. This CDR3 spans 11 amino acids. Germline V gene lookup returns CDR1 SNHLY and CDR2 FYNNEI. The CDR3 here is CASGYQTEAFF. The CDR3 DNA follows: TGTGCCAGCGGTTATCAGACTGAAGCTTTCTTT.

This chain uses TRBV28 with TRBJ2-6; D is perhaps TRBD2 (6 bases). The germline CDR1 and CDR2 sequences are MDHEN and SYDVKM. The ends were cut back, 2 bases at V and 1 base at J, with 12 bases in the middle. The CDR3 sequence is 17 residues long. The CDR3 DNA follows: TGTGCCAGCAGTTTAGGAGGGGCTGGGTCTGGGGCCAACGTCCTGACTTTC. It is translated as CASSLGGAGSGANVLTF.

The V and J genes are TRBV5-4 and TRBJ2-3; no clear D. The V gene lost 4 bases and the J gene lost 1 base, with 13 bases spanning the gap. This CDR3 has 15 residues. Per germline, CDR1 SGHNT and CDR2 YYREEE (reference sequence). CDR3 sequence: CASSRPGTRTDTQYF. The CDR3 nucleotides are TGTGCCAGCAGCCGACCCGGAACCCGCACAGATACGCAGTATTTT. Supplemented by reference TRBV5-4 and TRBJ2-3, the full variable domain reads ETGVTQSPTHLIKTRGQQVTLRCSSQSGHNTVSWYQQALGQGPQFIFQYYREEENGRGNFPPRFSGLQFPNYSSELNVNALELDDSALYLCASSRPGTRTDTQYFGPGTRLTVL.

V usage is TRBV7-9 and J usage is TRBJ2-7; no firm D call. V lost 0 bases, J lost 1 base, and 7 bases lay in between. Germline V gene data show CDR1 as SEHNR and CDR2 as FQNEAQ (reference sequence). This CDR3 comprises 14 residues. The DNA of the CDR3 is TGTGCCAGCAGCTTAGCTGCGGTATCCTACGAGCAGTACTTC. It specifies CASSLAAVSYEQYF.

The chain carries TRBV5-1 and TRBJ2-7; 9 bases map to TRBD1. CDR1 is SGHRS and CDR2 is YFSETQ in the germline V gene. This CDR3 comprises 14 residues. Losses at the gene ends were 4 bases for V and 6 bases for J; bases not matched to a gene: 8. The CDR3 DNA reads as TGCGCCAGCAGCCCCGGGACAGGGTCCCTCGAGCAGTACTTC. This encodes CASSPGTGSLEQYF.

This clone was detected a few times. This sequence joins TRBV18 and TRBJ1-4; weak D call: TRBD1 (5 bases). Germline V gene sequence: CDR1 KGHSH, CDR2 LQKENI. The length of the CDR3 is 14 residues. V shed 1 base and J shed 2 bases, with 5 bases lying between them. CDR3 coding DNA: TGTGCCAGCTCACCACAGGGGACTAATGAAAAACTGTTTTTT. Amino acids: CASSPQGTNEKLFF.

J is TRBJ1-4 and V is TRBV6-1; TRBD1 aligns across 7 bases. CDR3 size: 13 residues. CDR1 MNHNS and CDR2 SASEGT come from the germline V gene. The junction had 5 bases not matched to a gene; V was cut back by 1 base and J by 12 bases. The CDR3 is CASSEVVRGELFF. The CDR3 DNA reads TGTGCCAGCAGTGAAGTCGTCAGGGGGGAACTGTTTTTT.

This CDR3 reads CAWSRQGVWETQYF. The CDR3 region has the DNA TGTGCCTGGAGTAGGCAGGGGGTATGGGAGACCCAGTACTTC. This rearrangement joins TRBV30 to TRBJ2-5; TRBD1 matches at 7 bases. Germline CDR1 and CDR2: GTSNPN and SVGIG (reference sequence). The J segment lost 5 bases and the V segment lost 2 bases, leaving 8 bases of the junction unmatched. The CDR3 totals 14 residues.